A single sample gave rise to the 16 T cell receptor beta chains below, sequenced in a study of control samples from healthy donors and cancer patients. The data were produced by immunoSEQ multiplex PCR, yet TCRdb's version contains in-frame clones alone and is incomplete. The sample contains roughly 100,000 clones, more than 90% of which appear only once. The sample taken for sequencing was blood. The source is a human donor in good health. The donor label of this sample is uncertain.

The table lists this clone with a count of one. This chain links TRBV19 with TRBJ2-7; 15 positions match TRBD2. V gave up 6 bases and J gave up 5 bases; unmatched junction bases: 8. This CDR3 spans 16 amino acids. Germline V gives CDR1 LNHDA, CDR2 SQIVND (reference sequence). The CDR3 DNA sequence: TGTGCCAGTAGCCCTCAAGGACTAGCGGGGGGGAACGAGCAGTACTTC. Residues: CASSPQGLAGGNEQYF. The full variable domain, with the rest looked up from reference TRBV19 and TRBJ2-7, is DGGITQSPKYLFRKEGQNVTLSCEQNLNHDAMYWYRQDPGQGLRLIYYSQIVNDFQKGDIAEGYSVSREKKESFPLTVTSAQKNPTAFYLCASSPQGLAGGNEQYFGPGTRLTVT.

The chain joins TRBV5-1 to TRBJ2-2, with D possibly being TRBD1 (5 bases). Germline CDR1 SGHRS, CDR2 YFSETQ. Trimming removed 6 bases at V and 5 bases at J, with 14 bases between. The CDR3 loop spans 14 amino acids. The DNA of the CDR3 is TGCGCCAGCAAAAAACAGGAGAAGACCGGGGAGCTGTTTTTT. Its protein is CASKKQEKTGELFF.

The chain carries TRBV4-3 and TRBJ1-4; 9 bases map to TRBD1. The germline V gene encodes CDR1 LGHNA and CDR2 YSLEER. Trimming at V came to 6 bases and at J to 8 bases, leaving 7 bases not matched to a gene. The CDR3 length is 14 residues. Here the CDR3 DNA reads TGCGCCAGCAGTGAGGGGACAGGGAGGGAAAAACTGTTTTTT. This sequence encodes CASSEGTGREKLFF.

This clone was detected only a few times. At one end the junction does not follow the germline gene, possibly because of a read error. V gene TRBV3-1 (or the pseudogene TRBV3-2) combines with J gene TRBJ2-3, with D maybe TRBD2 (5 bases). This CDR3 has 14 residues. Germline CDR1 reads LGHDT; CDR2 reads YNNKEL (reference sequence). CDR3 nucleotides: TGTGCCAGCACCCAAGAGGGAAGGGTCCGAGCGCAGTATTTT. This sequence encodes CASTQEGRVRAQYF.

The chain is built from TRBV19 and TRBJ1-4; D call uncertain. V gave up 10 bases and J gave up 11 bases, with 17 bases separating them. This CDR3 spans 12 amino acids. Germline assignment: CDR1 LNHDA and CDR2 SQIVND (reference sequence). CDR3 in DNA: TGTGCCACTTCCCCGGCGACTCCGAAACTGTTTTTT. Its protein product is CATSPATPKLFF.

V and J are TRBV14 and TRBJ1-1, with D hard to call. V lost 2 bases to trimming and J lost 0 bases, with 4 bases between them. Per germline, CDR1 SGHDN and CDR2 FVKESK. The CDR3 has 13 amino acids. CDR3 region: CASSQQVNTEAFF. In DNA form, the CDR3 reads TGTGCCAGCAGCCAACAAGTGAACACTGAAGCTTTCTTT.

This chain connects TRBV9 to TRBJ2-1, with D possibly TRBD1 on 6 matching bases. The length of the CDR3 is 15 residues. Germline CDR1 reads SGDLS; CDR2 reads YYNGEE. The V end lost 4 bases, the J end lost 4 bases, and 15 bases lay between the germline ends. The chain's CDR3 is CASSYGQLGYNEQFF. CDR3 bases: TGTGCCAGCAGCTACGGACAGCTGGGGTACAATGAGCAGTTCTTC.

The rearrangement joins TRBV5-6 to TRBJ1-1; 11 nucleotides line up with TRBD1. CDR1 and CDR2 (germline): SGHDT, YYEEEE. There are 16 residues in the CDR3. V trimming: 4 bases; J trimming: 1 base; junction bases outside the gene matches: 6. CDR3: CASSRPGQGENTEAFF. The CDR3 coding sequence is TGTGCCAGCAGCCGCCCGGGACAGGGGGAGAACACTGAAGCTTTCTTT.

This clone appeared once. This sequence joins TRBV4-3 and TRBJ2-1; no reliable D call. The CDR3 loop spans 13 amino acids. The V end lost 0 bases, the J end lost 4 bases, and 4 bases lay between the germline ends. Germline-derived CDR1 and CDR2 are LGHNA and YSLEER. CDR3 DNA sequence: TGCGCCAGCAGCCAAGATCATTACAATGAGCAGTTCTTC. Translated: CASSQDHYNEQFF.

The rearrangement joins TRBV3-1 (or the pseudogene TRBV3-2) to TRBJ1-1; no clear D gene. V lost 1 base and J 0 bases, leaving 15 bases between the germline ends. Germline CDR1 and CDR2: LGHDT and YNNKEL (reference sequence). CDR3 length: 17 amino acids. This CDR3 is CASSQAPTEGVNTEAFF. CDR3 nucleotides: TGTGCCAGCAGCCAAGCACCGACGGAGGGTGTGAACACTGAAGCTTTCTTT.

The chain has TRBV20-1 and TRBJ1-1, with 9 bases aligning to TRBD1. Losses at the gene ends were 6 bases for V and 11 bases for J; bases not matched to a gene: 7. This CDR3 has 11 amino acids. The germline gives CDR1 DFQATT, CDR2 SNEGSKA (reference sequence). The chain's CDR3 is CSAPRQGVAFF. DNA for the CDR3: TGCAGTGCCCCGAGACAGGGGGTCGCTTTCTTT.

The chain couples TRBV19 to TRBJ2-4; TRBD1 is a possible D gene (5 bases). The germline V gene has CDR1 LNHDA and CDR2 SQIVND (reference sequence). The CDR3 runs 14 residues. V was clipped by 2 bases and J by 0 bases, with 5 bases between them. CDR3 in DNA: TGTGCCAGTAGTATACAGGGAGCCAAAAACATTCAGTACTTC. As protein: CASSIQGAKNIQYF.

V is TRBV5-1 and J is TRBJ2-1; 11 bases fit TRBD2. Germline V gene sequence: CDR1 SGHRS, CDR2 YFSETQ. V lost 1 base to trimming and J lost 6 bases; unmatched junction nucleotides: 12. The CDR3 is 18 residues long. The CDR3 here is CASSLSTIAGGRFNEQFF. In DNA form, the CDR3 reads TGCGCCAGCAGCTTGTCGACTATAGCGGGGGGGCGGTTCAATGAGCAGTTCTTC.

This clone was seen only once. The CDR3 spells CASSLVQGSFSPLHF. In nucleotides, the CDR3 is TGTGCCAGCAGCTTAGTACAGGGGAGTTTTTCACCCCTCCACTTT. The V and J genes are TRBV7-2 and TRBJ1-6; 7 bases fit TRBD1. CDR3 length: 15 residues. The V segment lost 1 base and the J segment 9 bases; nucleotides outside the gene matches: 6. The germline V gene has CDR1 SGHTA and CDR2 FQGNSA.

Of note for this clone: At one end the junction does not follow the germline gene, possibly because of a read error. The chain has TRBV2 and TRBJ1-2; D perhaps matches TRBD1 (5 bases). Germline V gene lookup returns CDR1 SNHLY and CDR2 FYNNEI. The CDR3 contains 12 residues. CDR3 residues: CASTREKGEGIW. The CDR3 DNA reads TGTGCCAGCACGCGAGAGAAAGGGGAGGGGATCTGG.

This rearrangement joins TRBV11-2 to TRBJ1-1; D perhaps matches TRBD1 (6 bases). Germline loops: CDR1 SGHAT, CDR2 FQNNGV. Trimming took 1 base from V and 1 from J, leaving 13 bases between them. This CDR3 region has 16 residues. The CDR3 protein is CASSLVGGLGNTEAFF. The CDR3 DNA follows: TGTGCCAGCAGCTTAGTAGGGGGACTTGGGAACACTGAAGCTTTCTTT.